A selection of T cell receptor beta chains follows, all from one sample in a study of T cells after posttransplantation cyclophosphamide. Clones were sequenced by immunoSEQ multiplex PCR, and TCRdb holds only the in-frame ones, with some missing. The repertoire holds some 16,000 clones, with roughly 80% as singletons. This specimen consisted of PBMCs, obtained 350 to 400 days after allogeneic stem cell transplant with calcineurin inhibitor and methotrexate. Receptors were obtained from a male patient in his late teens or twenties who received an allogeneic stem cell transplant from a related donor, was CMV-positive, and had no GVHD. Some T cells may be supplied by the graft donor. Each CDR3 is given without its conserved first and last residue. The D gene is left open where the match is weak.

v_gene,j_gene,d_gene,CDR3aa
TRBV30,TRBJ2-2,.,AWGLLRTGELF
TRBV9,TRBJ2-3,TRBD1,ASSLGQGAGDTQY
TRBV6-1,TRBJ1-5,.,AHGAGGFQPQH
TRBV5-6,TRBJ1-2,.,ASSFDKYNYGYT
TRBV30,TRBJ2-1,TRBD1,AHSGTGHNEQF
TRBV6-5,TRBJ1-3,.,ASSYPGLPSGNTIY
TRBV6-6,TRBJ2-5,.,ASSPRIIEKGETQY
TRBV28,TRBJ1-2,.,ASRPVVRRTNYGYT
TRBV6-6,TRBJ1-1,.,ATFGGESEAF
TRBV29-1,TRBJ2-1,TRBD1,SVESQGARGREQF
TRBV9,TRBJ2-1,.,ASSVGQGWREQF
TRBV7-2,TRBJ1-5,TRBD1,ASSTGTGNQPQH
TRBV18,TRBJ1-1,TRBD1,ASSPDRGAEAF
TRBV5-1,TRBJ2-5,TRBD2,ASSWTSGSLETQY
TRBV5-4,TRBJ2-7,TRBD2,ASTDRLAGDEQY
TRBV6-1,TRBJ1-2,.,ASNDGKPPYGYT
TRBV4-2,TRBJ2-3,TRBD2,ASSQEATSGRNDTQY
TRBV6-4,TRBJ1-2,TRBD1,ASSRTGGSGYT
TRBV10-2,TRBJ1-3,.,ASAVGAGNTIY
TRBV15,TRBJ1-1,.,ATLDRTNTEAF
TRBV5-1,TRBJ1-1,TRBD1,ASSRRTGSPEKSTEAF
TRBV19,TRBJ1-5,TRBD1,ASSIDIQGNQPQH
TRBV7-6,TRBJ2-1,TRBD1,ASSLGQGPEQF
TRBV10-1,TRBJ2-7,.,ASSEGRSSFYEQY
TRBV5-1,TRBJ1-4,.,ASSSAGVGEKLF
TRBV2,TRBJ2-1,.,ASIGTNSLYNEQF
TRBV27,TRBJ2-1,.,ASSSERTLYSEQF
TRBV7-8,TRBJ2-1,TRBD2,ASSLGGASGRRGEQF
TRBV2,TRBJ2-1,TRBD2,ASLLGTSGYNEQF
TRBV6-5,TRBJ2-2,.,ASSYAGAGELF
TRBV7-9,TRBJ2-3,.,ASSPTQGPGTDTQY
TRBV6-5,TRBJ2-7,.,ASSRGNEQY
TRBV28,TRBJ2-1,.,ASSPTGTSNEQF
TRBV28,TRBJ1-1,.,ASSLGRAEAF
TRBV9,TRBJ2-3,TRBD2,ASSRTSGTGTDTQY
TRBV5-4,TRBJ1-2,.,ASSDSGGLYGYT
TRBV10-3,TRBJ2-1,.,AISDNERVYSEQF
TRBV9,TRBJ1-1,TRBD1,ASSLSGTGGTEAF
TRBV5-4,TRBJ1-2,.,ASSLGRGFNYGYT
TRBV9,TRBJ2-5,.,ASSHTPGAETQY
TRBV10-3,TRBJ2-3,.,ATKDRSSTDTQY
TRBV28,TRBJ1-1,TRBD1,ASSPGQGRRNTEAF
TRBV10-1,TRBJ1-6,TRBD1,ASSPCDRGNSPLH